This TCR beta chain was found in a study of blood T cell repertoires in COVID-19. Ages ranged from about 18 to 89 years, with residence in more than 20 US areas. Trimming shortened V by 6 bases and J by 0 bases, and 12 bases separated the two germline ends. This CDR3 comprises 15 residues. The germline CDR1 and CDR2 sequences are LNHDA and SQIVND (reference sequence). In the original workflow: Nucleated cell number was recorded as an estimate derived from reference gene primer amplification. Here immunoSEQ multiplex PCR was the method, and the copy in TCRdb shows in-frame clones only, minus some. For V, J and clone size, that table is used; D and trimming come from the DNA. The sample consists of hundreds of thousands of clones, around 90% of them appearing once.

The clonotype was recovered from a man in his 60s who had recovered from COVID-19. The sequenced sample consisted of PBMCs or T cells enriched from blood (not recorded which). The rearrangement joins TRBV19 to TRBJ1-3; a weak D match, TRBD1 (6 bases). Here the CDR3 DNA reads TGTGCCAGTAGGCCGGACAGTTCCTCTGGAAACACCATATATTTT. Its protein is CASRPDSSSGNTIYF.